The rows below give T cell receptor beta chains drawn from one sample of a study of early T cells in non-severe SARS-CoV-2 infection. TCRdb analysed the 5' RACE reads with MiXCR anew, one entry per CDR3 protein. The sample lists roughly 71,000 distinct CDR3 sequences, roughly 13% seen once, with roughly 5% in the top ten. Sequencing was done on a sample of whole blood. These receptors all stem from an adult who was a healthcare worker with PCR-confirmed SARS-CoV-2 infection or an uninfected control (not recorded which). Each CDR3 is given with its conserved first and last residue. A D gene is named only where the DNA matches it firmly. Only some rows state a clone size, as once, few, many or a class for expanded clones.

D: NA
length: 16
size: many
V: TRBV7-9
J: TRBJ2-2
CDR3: CASPAYRGPHTGELFF
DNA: TGTGCCAGCCCCGCTTATCGGGGGCCGCACACCGGGGAGCTGTTTTTT

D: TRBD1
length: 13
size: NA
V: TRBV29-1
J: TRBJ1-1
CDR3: CSARQGANTEAFF
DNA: TGCAGCGCCCGACAGGGAGCGAACACTGAAGCTTTCTTT

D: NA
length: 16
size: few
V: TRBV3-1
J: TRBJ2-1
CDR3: CASSPHRLVDFNEQFF
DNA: TGTGCCAGCAGCCCTCACCGACTAGTTGATTTCAATGAGCAGTTCTTC

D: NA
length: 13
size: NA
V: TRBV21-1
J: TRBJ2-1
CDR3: CASSKGVRNEQFF
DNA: TGTGCCAGCAGCAAAGGGGTCAGGAATGAGCAGTTCTTC

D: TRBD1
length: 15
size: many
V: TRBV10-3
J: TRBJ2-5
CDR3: CAISRTGAIQETQYF
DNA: TGTGCCATCAGTCGGACAGGGGCTATCCAAGAGACCCAGTACTTC

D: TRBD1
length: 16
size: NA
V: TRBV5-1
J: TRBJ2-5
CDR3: CASSQTGQERRETQYF
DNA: TGCGCCAGCAGCCAGACAGGACAGGAACGAAGAGAGACCCAGTACTTC

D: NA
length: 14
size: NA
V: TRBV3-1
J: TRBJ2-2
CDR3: CASSPRLNTGELFF
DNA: TGTGCCAGCAGCCCCCGCCTAAACACCGGGGAGCTGTTTTTT

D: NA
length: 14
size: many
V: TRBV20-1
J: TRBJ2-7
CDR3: CSAFSDSSSYEQYF
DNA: TGCAGTGCCTTTTCTGACTCTAGCTCCTACGAGCAGTACTTC

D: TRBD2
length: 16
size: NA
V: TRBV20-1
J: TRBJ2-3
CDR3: CSASSATSVAPDTQYF
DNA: TGCAGTGCTAGCTCCGCGACTAGCGTGGCACCAGATACGCAGTATTTT

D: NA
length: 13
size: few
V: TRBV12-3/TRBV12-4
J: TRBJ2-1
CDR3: CASSQIPSREQFF
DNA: TGTGCCAGCAGTCAAATTCCGTCTCGCGAGCAGTTCTTC

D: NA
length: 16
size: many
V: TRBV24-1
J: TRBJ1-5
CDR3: CATSEGGRLSNQPQHF
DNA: TGTGCCACCAGTGAGGGGGGCAGGCTCAGCAATCAGCCCCAGCATTTT

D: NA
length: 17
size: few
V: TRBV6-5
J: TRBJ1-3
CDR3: CASSRFQGGFSGNTIYF
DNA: TGTGCCAGCAGTCGATTCCAAGGGGGTTTCTCTGGAAACACCATATATTTT

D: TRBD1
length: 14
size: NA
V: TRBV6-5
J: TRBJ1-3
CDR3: CASSNRGTGNTIYF
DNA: TGTGCCAGCAGTAACAGGGGAACTGGAAACACCATATATTTT

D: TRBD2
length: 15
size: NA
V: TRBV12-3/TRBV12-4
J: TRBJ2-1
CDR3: CASSIWTSGSNEQFF
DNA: TGTGCCAGCAGTATTTGGACTAGCGGGAGCAATGAGCAGTTCTTC

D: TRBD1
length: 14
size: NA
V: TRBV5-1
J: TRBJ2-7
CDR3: CASSKTGVTYEQYF
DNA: TGCGCCAGCAGCAAGACAGGGGTCACCTACGAGCAGTACTTC

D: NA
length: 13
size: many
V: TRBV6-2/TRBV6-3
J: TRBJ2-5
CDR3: CASSSWAGETQYF
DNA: TGTGCCAGCAGCTCCTGGGCAGGGGAGACCCAGTACTTC

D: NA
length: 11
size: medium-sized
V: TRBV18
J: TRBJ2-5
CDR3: CASSPQETQYF
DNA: TGTGCCAGCTCACCGCAAGAGACCCAGTACTTC

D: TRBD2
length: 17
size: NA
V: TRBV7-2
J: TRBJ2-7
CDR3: CASSSILLAGDPYEQYF
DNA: TGTGCCAGCAGCTCTATATTACTAGCGGGAGATCCGTACGAGCAGTACTTC

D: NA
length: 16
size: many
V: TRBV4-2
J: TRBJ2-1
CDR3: CASSPDSLGTYNEQFF
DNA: TGTGCCAGCAGCCCGGACAGTCTCGGGACCTACAATGAGCAGTTCTTC

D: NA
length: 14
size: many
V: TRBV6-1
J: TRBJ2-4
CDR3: CASPDQRAKNIQYF
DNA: TGTGCCAGCCCCGACCAGCGGGCCAAAAACATTCAGTACTTC

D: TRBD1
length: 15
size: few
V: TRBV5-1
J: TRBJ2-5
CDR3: CASSPGTVGQETQYF
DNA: TGCGCCAGCAGCCCGGGGACAGTCGGGCAAGAGACCCAGTACTTC

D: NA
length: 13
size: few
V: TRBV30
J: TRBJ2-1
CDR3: CAADSVGSGEQFF
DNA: TGTGCCGCCGACTCTGTGGGGTCGGGTGAGCAGTTCTTC

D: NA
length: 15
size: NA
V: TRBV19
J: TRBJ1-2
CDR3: CASSISARGSYGYTF
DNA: TGTGCCAGTAGTATCTCAGCAAGAGGTAGCTATGGCTACACCTTC

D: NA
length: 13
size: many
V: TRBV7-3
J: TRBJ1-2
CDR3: CASSPDRNYGYTF
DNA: TGTGCCAGCAGCCCCGACAGAAACTATGGCTACACCTTC

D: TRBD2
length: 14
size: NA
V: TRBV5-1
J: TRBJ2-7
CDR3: CASSLAGTSYEQYF
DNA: TGCGCCAGCAGCTTGGCAGGGACTAGCTACGAGCAGTACTTC

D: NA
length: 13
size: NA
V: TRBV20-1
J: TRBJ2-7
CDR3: CSASMAASYEQYF
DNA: TGCAGTGCTAGTATGGCGGCCTCCTACGAGCAGTACTTC

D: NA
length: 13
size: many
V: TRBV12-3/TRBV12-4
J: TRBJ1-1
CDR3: CASSFNMNTEAFF
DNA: TGTGCCAGCAGTTTTAACATGAACACTGAAGCTTTCTTT